What follows describes a single T cell receptor (beta chain). What it binds is not known. Relative to the germline gene, one junction end is altered; a read error may explain this. RNA was extracted from whole blood without cell sorting, alongside germline DNA. The record originates from a study of tumor-infiltrating lymphocytes in primary liver carcinoma. About the study: Samples yielded about 3.65 to 8 million productive TCRbeta reads, similar across tissue types.

Notes on the study in general: Bulk unsorted sampling precluded comparing CD4+ and CD8+ repertoires. Tumor-adjacent and tumor-blood pairs shared a smaller degree of overlap than tumor region pairs.

TCR beta cDNA came from approximately 490 ng total RNA, primed with a constant-region primer. Generation of the TCR beta libraries relied on three nested multiplex PCR rounds using slightly modified ARM-PCR. TRBV1-TRBV30 forward and Cbeta reverse primers drove the first two approximately 10-cycle rounds. TCRdb re-derived calls from the multiplex PCR reads in MiXCR, one entry per CDR3 protein. The data show about 310,000 distinct CDR3 sequences, over 55% seen once. Per germline, CDR1 SGHAT and CDR2 FQNNGV. This CDR3 is 15 amino acids long. The TCR was taken from a man aged 35-49 years with primary liver carcinoma and hepatitis B virus infection. The chain links TRBV11-2 to TRBJ2-2, with 7 bases fitting TRBD1. The sample taken for sequencing was peripheral blood. The CDR3 DNA sequence: TGTGCCAGCGGCTTACTGGACAGGAGTTCCGGGGAGCTGTTTTTT. This translates into CASGLLDRSSGELFF.